This is a list of T cell receptor beta chains from one sample in a study of siplizumab effects on memory and regulatory T cells. This table comes from immunoSEQ multiplex PCR, and its TCRdb copy is limited to in-frame clones, with some not included. This table has 100,000 or so clones, around 95% appearing once. The specimen was Tregs sorted from blood. The receptors here all came from a human donor in good health. The CDR3 runs from the conserved cysteine through the conserved F or W. Each record gives: CDR3 length, clone size, V gene, D gene, J gene, CDR3 DNA, CDR3 protein. D genes are given only for firm matches. Size values are once, few and many counts, or a class for expanded clones, and some rows have none.

length: 13
size: -
V: TRBV30
D: -
J: TRBJ1-4
DNA: TGTGCCGGAACAGGCAGGGTGGCCGAAAAACTGTTTTTT
CDR3: CAGTGRVAEKLFF

length: 14
size: -
V: TRBV5-1
D: -
J: TRBJ2-1
DNA: TGCGCCAGCAGCCAAGGGAGCTCCTACAATGAGCAGTTCTTC
CDR3: CASSQGSSYNEQFF

length: 13
size: -
V: TRBV6-5
D: -
J: TRBJ1-1
DNA: TGTGCCAGCAGTTCTCAGGGGTGGACTGAAGCTTTCTTT
CDR3: CASSSQGWTEAFF

length: 16
size: many
V: TRBV2
D: -
J: TRBJ1-5
DNA: TGTGCCAGCACGAAGGGATCCCAGGGAGTGGGGCAGCCCCAGCATTTT
CDR3: CASTKGSQGVGQPQHF

length: 13
size: -
V: TRBV2
D: -
J: TRBJ2-3
DNA: TGTGCCAGCAGGAAGCAACTCACAGATACGCAGTATTTT
CDR3: CASRKQLTDTQYF

length: 17
size: -
V: TRBV4-2
D: -
J: TRBJ1-5
DNA: TGTGCCAGCAGCCAAGAAATAATCGGGGCAGGGCCTCAGCCCCAGCATTTT
CDR3: CASSQEIIGAGPQPQHF

length: 12
size: -
V: TRBV14
D: -
J: TRBJ1-2
DNA: TGTGCCAGCAGCCGATTAGGCGATGGCTACACCTTC
CDR3: CASSRLGDGYTF

length: 15
size: once
V: TRBV6-5
D: -
J: TRBJ2-7
DNA: TGTGCCAGTAGACGGACTTCTATCTCCACCTACGAGCAGTACTTC
CDR3: CASRRTSISTYEQYF

length: 14
size: -
V: TRBV18
D: -
J: TRBJ2-4
DNA: TGTGCCAGCTCACCACCCGAGCCAGGCGCCATTCAGTACTTC
CDR3: CASSPPEPGAIQYF

length: 12
size: -
V: TRBV28
D: -
J: TRBJ2-1
DNA: TGTGCCAGTACAACCGGCTACAATGAGCAGTTCTTC
CDR3: CASTTGYNEQFF

length: 18
size: -
V: TRBV4-2
D: TRBD1
J: TRBJ1-3
DNA: TGTGCCAGCAGCCGAACCGCGACAGGGGGCATCTCTGGAAACACCATATATTTT
CDR3: CASSRTATGGISGNTIYF

length: 17
size: -
V: TRBV9
D: TRBD2
J: TRBJ2-3
DNA: TGTGCCAGCAGCGTAGCGGGAGGGCCCGGGGGTAGGGATACGCAGTATTTT
CDR3: CASSVAGGPGGRDTQYF

length: 15
size: -
V: TRBV7-8
D: -
J: TRBJ2-7
DNA: TGTGCCAGCAGCTTATTGTTTTCGGGGCGCGCCGAGCAGTACTTC
CDR3: CASSLLFSGRAEQYF

length: 15
size: -
V: TRBV6-5
D: -
J: TRBJ2-7
DNA: TGTGCCAGCAGTTTCCTTTTTTATGGGGCTGACGAGCAGTACTTC
CDR3: CASSFLFYGADEQYF

length: 11
size: few
V: TRBV9
D: -
J: TRBJ2-3
DNA: TGTGCCAGCAGCGTAGGGGATACGCAGTATTTT
CDR3: CASSVGDTQYF

length: 13
size: -
V: TRBV7-2
D: -
J: TRBJ2-7
DNA: TGTGCCAGCAGCTTAGGTTCACTGGACGAGCAGTACTTC
CDR3: CASSLGSLDEQYF

length: 16
size: -
V: TRBV6-5
D: -
J: TRBJ1-5
DNA: TGTGCCAGCAGTTTGGGGTGGGAGACGCACAATCAGCCCCAGCATTTT
CDR3: CASSLGWETHNQPQHF

length: 12
size: -
V: TRBV7-8
D: -
J: TRBJ2-1
DNA: TGTGCCAGCAGCTTAGGCCCTCAGGGCCTCCTCTTC
CDR3: CASSLGPQGLLF